Below, one TCR beta chain is given with its context. At least ten counts were recorded for this clonotype. This clone's antigen is unknown. No qualities accompany the bases; no much larger clone lies one base away. Amplification of TCR beta CDR3 regions was carried out from RNA transcripts. For the first round of RT-PCR on the TCR CDR3, the HTBI primer set was used together with the Qiagen OneStep RT-PCR kit. The libraries were constructed in a second round of multiplex PCR and then size-selected and purified. Libraries were sequenced paired-end with 100 bp reads on an Illumina HiSeq2000. In the paper's pipeline: SOAPnuke was used to process the raw data, with reads discarded if the reads contained adapters or uncalled bases, had a mean Phred below 15, or lacked an exact constant-primer or identifier match. High-quality paired reads were merged using COPE v1.2.5, and each unique nucleotide sequence was defined as a clonotype. MiTCR v1.1 was used to align the clonotypes against IMGT TRBV, TRBD and TRBJ reference segments. The analysis was restricted to V-J combinations with a frequency above 0.0001, which together covered roughly 99% of the repertoires. A TCS score was defined as the ratio between F50 (clonal expansion) and ExV (chaos), using BLOSUM62-based TCRdist between CDR3 peptides within each V-J. Welch's t-statistics and random forest reduced 514 V-J features to roughly 13, which were used in a naive Bayes classifier (R e1071). In TCRdb, the public reads were trimmed at Q25 with fastp and aligned with MiXCR, with productive beta chains retained. Identical CDR3 protein sequences are pooled into one entry, listed with their most common genes and DNA. It is TCRdb's table, rather than the study itself, that gives the V and J calls and clone size. The sample has under 400,000 distinct CDR3 sequences on record, nearly 15% of them singletons. The ten biggest clones cover about 21% of the sample.

Moderately to severely active disease, a Clinical Activity Score of at least 3, a NOSPECS grade of at least 4, and a duration under 3 months were present in ophthalmopathy patients. Exclusion was applied to patients with uncontrolled infections, other autoimmune diseases, pregnancy or lactation. Diagnoses relied on clinical symptoms, serum thyroxine and TRAb, thyroid ultrasound and orbital computed tomography. Ficoll-Paque density gradient centrifugation was used to isolate PBMCs from 9.5 to 10 ml of fresh peripheral blood. Total RNA was extracted with Trizol reagent, and quality was checked on an Agilent 2100 Bioanalyzer. This sample was included in a study of T cells in Graves' hyperthyroidism and ophthalmopathy (dated by TCRdb to the late 2010s). Regarding the research as a whole: Peripheral blood samples were taken at initial diagnosis, before any treatment was given. A discovery cohort of around 98 patients, approximately 45 with Graves' ophthalmopathy and about 60 with stable Graves' hyperthyroidism, was used to find distinguishing TCR V-J signatures. An independent validation cohort of 18 to 20 hyperthyroidism patients and more than 15 patients who later progressed to ophthalmopathy tested prospective prediction of ophthalmopathy. The 75 to 100 discovery patients were randomly split 7:3 into training and test sets. Thyroid tissue and blood T-cell repertoires from roughly 6 Graves' hyperthyroidism patients were also compared in the study. Following sampling, methimazole starting at 30 mg daily was given to hyperthyroidism patients, and high-dose intravenous methylprednisolone was given to ophthalmopathy patients. According to the paper, TCR Vbeta CDR3 sequencing was carried out on 135 peripheral blood samples, which came from 40 to 45 ophthalmopathy, under 85 hyperthyroidism and approximately 17 progressor patients. The investigation overall reported the following: In validation, progression to ophthalmopathy was predicted by the model with 65% to 71% sensitivity and approximately 78% specificity, a median of about 6 months before onset. In cross-validation, a model built on a 13 V-J signature told ophthalmopathy apart from stable hyperthyroidism with 87.88% sensitivity and about 81% specificity, and in testing the same model reached 80%/75%. Blood samples also contained most of the expanded thyroid clonotypes (frequency above 0.001), which suggests that blood repertoires may reflect thyroid immune responses. No statistical method was used to set the sample size in advance, and investigators knew the group allocation.

Deletion took 0 bases off V and 1 base off J, with a span of 18 bases between the germline ends. As encoded in the germline V gene, CDR1 is MNHEY while CDR2 is SVGAGI. The CDR3 runs 18 residues from the cysteine to the phenylalanine. This entry keeps only the CDR3 DNA: 54 bases, framed from base 1. Recombination joined TRBV6-5 with TRBJ1-1; TRBD1 is a weak D gene call, 5 bases matching. This sequence was found in a woman in her sixties with Graves' ophthalmopathy. The sequenced sample consisted of blood. The base sequence is TGTGCCAGCAGTTACTCGATTCTCTTCGGGGGACGGAACACTGAAGCTTTCTTT. Its protein reads: CASSYSILFGGRNTEAFF.